Given below is one T cell receptor (beta chain) in context. Its specificity is not known. Primers for the PCR totalled 60 Vbeta and 13 Jbeta. The method was immunoSEQ multiplex PCR; TCRdb's version includes in-frame clones alone and lacks a portion of them. The table has some 190,000 clones, around 75% seen once. The data are from a study of cytomegalovirus exposure and HLA in healthy donors. Study observations and caveats: Cytomegalovirus status was reportedly diagnosed by the classifier with high sensitivity and specificity. Overall, roughly 150 TCR beta chains were annotated as cytomegalovirus-associated. Donors were assumed by presence/absence analyses to have roughly uniform sequencing depth.

Germline CDR1 reads MGHRA; CDR2 reads YSYEKL. The CDR3 consists of 17 residues. J lost 0 bases, V lost 3 bases, and 8 bases had no gene match. The sequence was collected from a female donor in good health and CMV-seronegative. V gene TRBV4-1 combines with J gene TRBJ1-1, with 9 bases matching TRBD1. The sequenced material came from PBMCs. As DNA, the CDR3 is TGCGCCAGCAGCCAGACGCCAGGACAGGGGCTGAACACTGAAGCTTTCTTT. Translation gives CASSQTPGQGLNTEAFF.